The 9 T cell receptor beta chains given below trace back to one sample, sequenced in a study of Graves' ophthalmopathy and Graves' hyperthyroidism. For repertoire sequencing, the TCR beta CDR3 regions were amplified from RNA transcripts. In the first round, RT-PCR was carried out with HTBI primers, and a multiplex PCR formed the second round. TCRdb reanalysed the multiplex PCR reads using MiXCR and keeps one entry per CDR3 protein. In the table there are some 360,000 distinct CDR3 sequences, 15% to 20% of which are singletons. Sequenced: peripheral blood. The origin of the receptors is an adult woman with stable Graves' hyperthyroidism.

This clonotype came up many times. The chain employs TRBV12-5 and TRBJ1-5; possibly TRBD1 for D (6 bases). V was pared by 0 bases and J by 9 bases, with 24 bases between. The germline V gene encodes CDR1 LGHNT and CDR2 FRNRAP. The CDR3 has 18 amino acids. This CDR3 reads CASGLVPTLGAKGRPQHF. The CDR3 bases are TGTGCTAGTGGTTTGGTACCCACCCTGGGGGCAAAGGGTAGGCCCCAGCATTTT.

This clonotype was observed at least ten times. This chain links TRBV7-9 with TRBJ2-7; D remains unclear. Germline CDR1 and CDR2: SEHNR and FQNEAQ (reference sequence). V was shortened by 5 bases and J by 2 bases, with 10 bases between the two germline ends. This CDR3 spans 13 amino acids. CDR3 protein: CASSGPDTYEQYF. The CDR3 DNA sequence: TGTGCCAGCAGCGGCCCAGACACCTACGAGCAGTACTTC.

This clonotype was counted many times. The chain links TRBV6-1 to TRBJ1-2, with D uncertain. The CDR3 runs 14 residues. V was shortened by 7 bases and J by 5 bases, with 17 bases between the two germline ends. CDR1 and CDR2 (germline): MNHNS, SASEGT. DNA for the CDR3: TGTGCCAGCATCCTCCGGGTGTCAGGATATGGCTACACCTTC. As protein: CASILRVSGYGYTF.

The chain links TRBV14 to TRBJ2-1, with 8 bases matching TRBD2. The CDR3 has 12 residues. Trimming cost V 2 bases and J 9 bases; bases outside gene matches: 0. Germline V CDR1 and CDR2: SGHDN, FVKESK. The CDR3 bases are TGTGCCAGCAGCCAACTAGCGGGTGAGCAGTTCTTC. The encoded protein is CASSQLAGEQFF. The full variable domain, its missing parts supplied by reference TRBV14 and TRBJ2-1, is EAGVTQFPSHSVIEKGQTVTLRCDPISGHDNLYWYRRVMGKEIKFLLHFVKESKQDESGMPNNRFLAERTGGTYSTLKVQPAELEDSGVYFCASSQLAGEQFFGPGTRLTVL.

This clonotype was observed at least ten times. The J gene is TRBJ2-7, the V gene TRBV12-5, with no clear D. This CDR3 contains 17 residues. Trimming cost V 7 bases and J 1 base, with 23 bases left between them. Germline loops: CDR1 LGHNT, CDR2 FRNRAP. CDR3 coding DNA: TGTGCTAGTGCTCGCTTTACCCCGCTCCGAGATTCCTACGAGCAGTACTTC. Its translation: CASARFTPLRDSYEQYF.

This clonotype was found many times. The rearrangement joins TRBV6-6 to TRBJ2-7, with 7 bases lining up with TRBD1. V was clipped by 0 bases and J by 6 bases; unmatched bases: 5. This CDR3 is 14 amino acids long. The germline V gene has CDR1 MNHNY and CDR2 SVGAGI (reference sequence). Written as DNA, the CDR3 is TGTGCCAGCAGTTACTCGAGACAGGGCGGCGAGCAGTACTTC. Translating it yields CASSYSRQGGEQYF.

As to this clonotype: A much larger clone lies one base from this, so it may be a read error. V gene TRBV19 combines with J gene TRBJ1-1; 8 positions agree with TRBD1. Germline V lookup: CDR1 LNHDA, CDR2 SQIVND (reference sequence). This CDR3 has 15 amino acids. The junction had 8 bases not matched to a gene; V was cut back by 3 bases and J by 5 bases. The chain's CDR3 is CASSIQGASRTEAFF. In DNA, the CDR3 is TGTGCCAGTAGTATCCAGGGGGCGTCGAGGACTGAAGCTTTCTTT.

This clonotype was seen many times. The chain employs TRBV7-2 and TRBJ1-5, with D possibly being TRBD1 (6 bases). Trimming cost V 4 bases and J 9 bases, with 19 bases left between them. CDR1 and CDR2 (germline): SGHTA, FQGNSA. The CDR3 runs 15 residues. This CDR3 reads CASSSVPGAVRPQHF. CDR3 nucleotides: TGTGCCAGCAGCTCCGTACCGGGGGCGGTTCGGCCCCAGCATTTT.

In this sample, this clonotype turned up many times. The chain uses TRBV5-1 and TRBJ2-7; 8 nucleotides agree with TRBD2. This CDR3 spans 16 amino acids. CDR1 SGHRS and CDR2 YFSETQ come from the germline V gene. The V and J ends lost 0 bases and 0 bases, in that order; junction bases with no gene match: 5. The CDR3 DNA follows: TGCGCCAGCAGCTTGGAACTAGCGGCCCTCTCCTACGAGCAGTACTTC. It encodes CASSLELAALSYEQYF.